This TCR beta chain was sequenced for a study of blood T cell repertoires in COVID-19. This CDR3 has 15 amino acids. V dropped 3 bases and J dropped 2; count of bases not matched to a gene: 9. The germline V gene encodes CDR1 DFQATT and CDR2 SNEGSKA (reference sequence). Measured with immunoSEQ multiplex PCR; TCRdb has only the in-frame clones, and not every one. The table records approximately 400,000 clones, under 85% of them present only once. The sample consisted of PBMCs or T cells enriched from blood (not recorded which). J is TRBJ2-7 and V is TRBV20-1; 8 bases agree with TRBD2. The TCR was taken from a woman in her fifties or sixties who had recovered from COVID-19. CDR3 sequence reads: CSASSRGGPAYEQYF. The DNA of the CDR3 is TGCAGTGCTAGTAGCCGGGGGGGTCCGGCCTACGAGCAGTACTTC.